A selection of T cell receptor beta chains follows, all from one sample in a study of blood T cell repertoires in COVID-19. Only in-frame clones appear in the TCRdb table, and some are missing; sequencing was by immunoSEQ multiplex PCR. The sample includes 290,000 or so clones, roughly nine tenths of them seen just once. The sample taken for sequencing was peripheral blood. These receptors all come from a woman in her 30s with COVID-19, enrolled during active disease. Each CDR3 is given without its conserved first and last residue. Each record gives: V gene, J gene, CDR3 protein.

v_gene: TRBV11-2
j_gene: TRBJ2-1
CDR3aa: ASSSDNEQF

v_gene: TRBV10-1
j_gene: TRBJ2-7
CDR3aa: ASSDGDNPLAYEQY

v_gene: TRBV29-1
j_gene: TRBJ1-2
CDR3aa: SVDRTGVRNGYT

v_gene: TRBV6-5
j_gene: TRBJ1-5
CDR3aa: ASRLAGTVDQPQH

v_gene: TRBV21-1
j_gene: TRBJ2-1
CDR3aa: ASSIRKGGLRDEQF

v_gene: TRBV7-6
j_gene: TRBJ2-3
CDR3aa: ASSVRTSGRETDTQY

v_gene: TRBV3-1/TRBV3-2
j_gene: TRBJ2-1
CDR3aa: ASSQDKVRSYNEQF

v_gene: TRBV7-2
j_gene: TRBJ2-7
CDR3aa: ASSLLTGGTYEQY

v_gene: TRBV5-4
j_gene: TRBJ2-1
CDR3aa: ASSLGGRSSYNEQF

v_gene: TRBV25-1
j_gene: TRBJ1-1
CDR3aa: ASTGQEYTEAF

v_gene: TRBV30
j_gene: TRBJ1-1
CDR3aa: AWNKGNTEAF

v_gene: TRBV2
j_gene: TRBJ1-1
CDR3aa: ASSERQGNTEAF

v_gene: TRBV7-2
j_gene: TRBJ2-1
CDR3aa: ASSLTRTSGNNEQF

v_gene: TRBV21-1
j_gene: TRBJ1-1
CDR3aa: ASSLPTGEEGLNTEAF

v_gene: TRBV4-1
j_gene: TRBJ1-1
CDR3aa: ASSQGLTNTEAF

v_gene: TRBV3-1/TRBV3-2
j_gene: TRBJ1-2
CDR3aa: ASSRRDIANYGYT

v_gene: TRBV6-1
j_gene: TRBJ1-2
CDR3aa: ASSEAFPSDRGNYGYT

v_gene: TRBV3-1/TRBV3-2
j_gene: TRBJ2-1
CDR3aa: ASSQAAGGIYNEQF

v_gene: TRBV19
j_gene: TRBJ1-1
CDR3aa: ASSLPPWGGVPVTF

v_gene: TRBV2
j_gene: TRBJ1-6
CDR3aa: ASSVNQGSPLH

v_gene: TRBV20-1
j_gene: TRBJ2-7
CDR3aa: SASAASLAGLLYEQY

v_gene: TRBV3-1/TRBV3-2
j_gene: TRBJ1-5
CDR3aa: ASSQDSRSYQPQH

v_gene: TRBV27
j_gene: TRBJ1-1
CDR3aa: ASRPRGFSTEAF

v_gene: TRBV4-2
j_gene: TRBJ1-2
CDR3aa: ASSKGRGSYGYT

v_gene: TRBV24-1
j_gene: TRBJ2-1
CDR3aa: ATSDRLAGQNEQF

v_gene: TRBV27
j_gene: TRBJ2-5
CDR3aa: ASSQKGFGRETQY

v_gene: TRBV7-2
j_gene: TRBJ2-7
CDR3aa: ASSSSGGPSYEQY

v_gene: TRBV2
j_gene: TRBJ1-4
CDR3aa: ASKAGGNEKLF

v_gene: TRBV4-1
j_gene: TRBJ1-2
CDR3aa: ASSQEGVLILANYGYT

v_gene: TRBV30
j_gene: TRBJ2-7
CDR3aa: AWSDTRYEQY

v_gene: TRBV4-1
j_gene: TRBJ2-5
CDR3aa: ASSQTAAGLSETQY

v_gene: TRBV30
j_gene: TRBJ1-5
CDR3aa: AWSSRWARGNQPQH

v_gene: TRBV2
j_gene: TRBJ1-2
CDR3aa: ASRKQGSGGYT

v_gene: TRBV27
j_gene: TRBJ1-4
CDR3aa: ASSPAGARGEKLF

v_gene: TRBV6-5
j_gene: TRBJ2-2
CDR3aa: ASTLAGGNTGELF

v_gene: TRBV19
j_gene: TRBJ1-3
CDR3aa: ASSPRHSGNTIY

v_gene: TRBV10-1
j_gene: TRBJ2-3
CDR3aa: ASSDQGLAESTDTQY

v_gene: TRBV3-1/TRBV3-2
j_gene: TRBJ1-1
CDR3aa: ASSPRTGLSMNTEAF

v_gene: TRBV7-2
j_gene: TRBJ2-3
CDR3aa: ASRSGQPGPTDTQY

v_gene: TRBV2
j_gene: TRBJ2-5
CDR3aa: ASSIQGVLETQY

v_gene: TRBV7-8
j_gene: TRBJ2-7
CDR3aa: ASSPLLGTSGNYEQY